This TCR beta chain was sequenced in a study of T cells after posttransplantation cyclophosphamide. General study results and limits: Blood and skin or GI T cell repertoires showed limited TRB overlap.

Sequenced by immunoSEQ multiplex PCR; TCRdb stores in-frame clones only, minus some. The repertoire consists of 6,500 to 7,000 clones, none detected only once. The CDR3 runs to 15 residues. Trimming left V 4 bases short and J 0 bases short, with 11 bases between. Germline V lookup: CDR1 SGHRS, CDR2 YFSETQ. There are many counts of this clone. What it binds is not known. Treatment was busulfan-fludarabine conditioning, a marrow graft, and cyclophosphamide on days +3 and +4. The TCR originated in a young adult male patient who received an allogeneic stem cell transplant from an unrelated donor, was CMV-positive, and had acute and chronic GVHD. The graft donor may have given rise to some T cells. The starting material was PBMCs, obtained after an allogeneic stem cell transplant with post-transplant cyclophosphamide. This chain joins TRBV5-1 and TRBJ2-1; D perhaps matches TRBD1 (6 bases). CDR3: CASSPGQTSYNEQFF. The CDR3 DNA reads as TGCGCCAGCAGCCCCGGACAGACCTCCTACAATGAGCAGTTCTTC.